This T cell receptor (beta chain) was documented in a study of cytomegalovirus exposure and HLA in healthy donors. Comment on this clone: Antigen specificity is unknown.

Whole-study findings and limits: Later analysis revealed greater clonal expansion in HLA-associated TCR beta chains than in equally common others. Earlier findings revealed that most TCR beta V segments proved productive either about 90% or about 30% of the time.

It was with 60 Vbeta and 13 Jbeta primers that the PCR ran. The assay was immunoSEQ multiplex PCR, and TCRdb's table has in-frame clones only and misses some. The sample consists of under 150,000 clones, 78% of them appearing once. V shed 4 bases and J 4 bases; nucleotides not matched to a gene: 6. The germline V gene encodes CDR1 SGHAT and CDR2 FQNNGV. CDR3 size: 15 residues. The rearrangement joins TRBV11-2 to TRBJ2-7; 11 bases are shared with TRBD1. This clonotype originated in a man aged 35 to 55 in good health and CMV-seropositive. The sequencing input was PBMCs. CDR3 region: CASSSGQGDGYEQYF. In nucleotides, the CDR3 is TGTGCCAGCAGCTCGGGACAGGGGGACGGATACGAGCAGTACTTC.